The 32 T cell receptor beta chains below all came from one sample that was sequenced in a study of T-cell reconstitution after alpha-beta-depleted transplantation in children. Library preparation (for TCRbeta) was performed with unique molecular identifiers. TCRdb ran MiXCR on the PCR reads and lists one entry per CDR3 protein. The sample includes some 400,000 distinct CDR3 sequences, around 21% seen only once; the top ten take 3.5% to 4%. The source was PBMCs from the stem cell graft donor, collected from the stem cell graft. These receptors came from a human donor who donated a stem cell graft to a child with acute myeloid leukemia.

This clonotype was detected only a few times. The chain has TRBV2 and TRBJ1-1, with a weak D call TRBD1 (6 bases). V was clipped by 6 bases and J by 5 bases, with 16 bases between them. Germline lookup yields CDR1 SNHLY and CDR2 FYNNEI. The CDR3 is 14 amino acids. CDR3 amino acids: CASRTTGLGTEAFF. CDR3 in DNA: TGTGCCAGCAGGACAACAGGGTTGGGGACTGAAGCTTTCTTT.

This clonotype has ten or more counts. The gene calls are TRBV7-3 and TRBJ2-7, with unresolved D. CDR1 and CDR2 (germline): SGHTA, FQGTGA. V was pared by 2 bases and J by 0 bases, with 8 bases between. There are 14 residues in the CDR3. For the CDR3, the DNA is TGTGCCAGCAGCTTAGGGCCATCCTCCTACGAGCAGTACTTC. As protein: CASSLGPSSYEQYF.

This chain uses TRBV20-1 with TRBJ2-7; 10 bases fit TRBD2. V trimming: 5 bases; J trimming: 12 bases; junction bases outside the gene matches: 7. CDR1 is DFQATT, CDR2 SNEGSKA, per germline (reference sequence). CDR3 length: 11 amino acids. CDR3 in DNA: TGCAGTGCTTCTAGCGGGAGCCCTCCGTACTTC. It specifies CSASSGSPPYF.

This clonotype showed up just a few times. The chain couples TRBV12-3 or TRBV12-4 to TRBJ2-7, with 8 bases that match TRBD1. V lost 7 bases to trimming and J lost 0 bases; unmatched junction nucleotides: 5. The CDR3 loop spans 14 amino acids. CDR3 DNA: TGTGCCAGCACTCTAGACAGGGGCTCCTACGAGCAGTACTTC. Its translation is CASTLDRGSYEQYF.

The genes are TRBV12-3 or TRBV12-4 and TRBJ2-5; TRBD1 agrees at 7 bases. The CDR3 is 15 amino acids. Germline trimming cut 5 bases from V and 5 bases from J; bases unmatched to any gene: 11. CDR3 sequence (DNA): TGTGCCAGCAGTATACTTAAGGGGGCATCGGAGACCCAGTACTTC. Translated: CASSILKGASETQYF.

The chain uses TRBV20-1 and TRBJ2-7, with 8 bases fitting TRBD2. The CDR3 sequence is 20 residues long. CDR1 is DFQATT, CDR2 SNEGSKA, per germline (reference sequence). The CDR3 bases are TGCAGGGCCCCGGCGCCGGGGACGAATACGGGAGGGCCTAGGGCCTACGAGCAGTACTTC. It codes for CRAPAPGTNTGGPRAYEQYF.

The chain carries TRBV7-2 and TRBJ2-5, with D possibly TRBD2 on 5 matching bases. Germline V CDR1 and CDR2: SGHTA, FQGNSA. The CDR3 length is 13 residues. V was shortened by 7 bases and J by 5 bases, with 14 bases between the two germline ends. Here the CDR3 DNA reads TGTGCCAGCACCACTTCCCCGGGGGAGACCCAGTACTTC. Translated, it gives CASTTSPGETQYF.

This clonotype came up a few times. The CDR3 loop is CITDRGNNEQFF. The CDR3 nucleotides are TGCATCACCGACAGAGGGAACAATGAGCAGTTCTTC. This chain links TRBV29-1 with TRBJ2-1; D may correspond to TRBD1 or TRBD2 (5 bases each). The CDR3 is 12 amino acids. CDR1 is SQVTM and CDR2 is ANQGSEA in the germline V gene.

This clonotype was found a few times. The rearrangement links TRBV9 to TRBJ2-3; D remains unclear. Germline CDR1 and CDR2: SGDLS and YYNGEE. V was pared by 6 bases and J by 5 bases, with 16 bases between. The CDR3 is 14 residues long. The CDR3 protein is CASMGGPGEDTQYF. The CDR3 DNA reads TGTGCCAGCATGGGCGGTCCCGGAGAAGATACGCAGTATTTT.

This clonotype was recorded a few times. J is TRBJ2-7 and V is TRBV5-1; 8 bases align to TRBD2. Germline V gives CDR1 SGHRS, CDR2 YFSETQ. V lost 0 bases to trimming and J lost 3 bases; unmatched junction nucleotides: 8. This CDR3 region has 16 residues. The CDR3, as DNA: TGCGCCAGCAGCTTGGGTCTTGCGGGGGGAAACTACGAGCAGTACTTC. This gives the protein CASSLGLAGGNYEQYF.

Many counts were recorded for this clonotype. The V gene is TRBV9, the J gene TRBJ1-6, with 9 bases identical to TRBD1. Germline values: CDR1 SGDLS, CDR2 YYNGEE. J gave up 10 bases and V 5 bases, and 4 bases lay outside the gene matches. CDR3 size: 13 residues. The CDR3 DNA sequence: TGTGCCAGCAGAGGACAGGGGAACTCACCCCTCCACTTT. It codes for CASRGQGNSPLHF.

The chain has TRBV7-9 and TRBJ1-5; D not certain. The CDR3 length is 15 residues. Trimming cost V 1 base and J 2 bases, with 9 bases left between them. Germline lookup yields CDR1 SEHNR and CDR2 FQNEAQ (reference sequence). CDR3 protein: CASSLDGGGNQPQHF. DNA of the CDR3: TGTGCCAGCAGCTTAGACGGAGGCGGCAATCAGCCCCAGCATTTT.

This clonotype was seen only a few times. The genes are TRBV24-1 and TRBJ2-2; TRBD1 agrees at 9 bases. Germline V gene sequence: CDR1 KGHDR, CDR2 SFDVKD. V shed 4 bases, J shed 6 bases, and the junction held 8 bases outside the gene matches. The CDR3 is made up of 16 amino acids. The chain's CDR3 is CATSDNDRGRAGELFF. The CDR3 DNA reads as TGTGCCACCAGTGACAACGACAGGGGGAGGGCCGGGGAGCTGTTTTTT.

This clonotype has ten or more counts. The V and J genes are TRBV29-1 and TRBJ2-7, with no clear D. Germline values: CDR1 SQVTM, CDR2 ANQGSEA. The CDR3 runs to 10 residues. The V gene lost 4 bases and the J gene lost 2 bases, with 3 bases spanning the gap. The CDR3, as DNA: TGCAGCGTTGGGACCTACGAGCAGTACTTC. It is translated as CSVGTYEQYF.

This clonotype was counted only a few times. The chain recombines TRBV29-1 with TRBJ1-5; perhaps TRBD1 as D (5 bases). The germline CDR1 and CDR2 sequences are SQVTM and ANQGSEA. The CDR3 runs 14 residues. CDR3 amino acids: CRVGRGIGNQPQHF. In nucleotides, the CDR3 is TGCAGGGTCGGGAGGGGCATTGGCAATCAGCCCCAGCATTTT.

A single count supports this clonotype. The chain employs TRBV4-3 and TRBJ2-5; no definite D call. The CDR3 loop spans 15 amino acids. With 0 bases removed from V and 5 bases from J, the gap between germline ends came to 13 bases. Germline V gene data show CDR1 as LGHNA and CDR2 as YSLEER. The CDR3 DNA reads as TGCGCCAGCAGCCAAGAAAGTGGGGTGTGGGAGACCCAGTACTTC. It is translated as CASSQESGVWETQYF.

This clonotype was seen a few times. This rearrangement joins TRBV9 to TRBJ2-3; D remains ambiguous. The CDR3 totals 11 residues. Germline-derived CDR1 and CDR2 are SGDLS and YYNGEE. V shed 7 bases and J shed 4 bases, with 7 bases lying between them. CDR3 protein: CASSHSDTQYF. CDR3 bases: TGTGCCAGCTCCCACTCAGATACGCAGTATTTT. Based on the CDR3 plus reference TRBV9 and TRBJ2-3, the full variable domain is DSGVTQTPKHLITATGQRVTLRCSPRSGDLSVYWYQQSLDQGLQFLIQYYNGEERAKGNILERFSAQQFPDLHSELNLSSLELGDSALYFCASSHSDTQYFGPGTRLTVL.

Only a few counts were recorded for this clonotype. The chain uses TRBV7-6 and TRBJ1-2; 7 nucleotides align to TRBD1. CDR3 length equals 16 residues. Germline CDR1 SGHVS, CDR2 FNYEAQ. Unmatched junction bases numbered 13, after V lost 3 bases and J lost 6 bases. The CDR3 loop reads CASSFHIDREFDGYTF. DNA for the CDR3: TGTGCCAGCAGCTTCCATATTGACAGGGAATTCGATGGCTACACCTTC.

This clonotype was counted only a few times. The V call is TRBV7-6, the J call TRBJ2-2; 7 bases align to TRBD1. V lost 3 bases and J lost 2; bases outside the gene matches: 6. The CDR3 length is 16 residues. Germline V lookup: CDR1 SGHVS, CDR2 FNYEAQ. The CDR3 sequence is CASSFRTGFNTGELFF. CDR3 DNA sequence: TGTGCCAGCAGCTTTCGGACAGGATTTAACACCGGGGAGCTGTTTTTT. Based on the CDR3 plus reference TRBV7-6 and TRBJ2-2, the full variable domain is GAGVSQSPRYKVTKRGQDVALRCDPISGHVSLYWYRQALGQGPEFLTYFNYEAQQDKSGLPNDRFSAERPEGSISTLTIQRTEQRDSAMYRCASSFRTGFNTGELFFGEGSRLTVL.

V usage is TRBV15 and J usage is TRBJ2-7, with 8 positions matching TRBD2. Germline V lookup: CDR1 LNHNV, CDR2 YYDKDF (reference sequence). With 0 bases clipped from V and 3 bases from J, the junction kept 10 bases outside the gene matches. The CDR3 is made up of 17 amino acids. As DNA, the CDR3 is TGTGCCACCAGCAGAGATATGGCAGCGGGAGTCGTCTACGAGCAGTACTTC. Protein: CATSRDMAAGVVYEQYF. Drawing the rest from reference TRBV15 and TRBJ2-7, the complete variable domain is DAMVIQNPRYQVTQFGKPVTLSCSQTLNHNVMYWYQQKSSQAPKLLFHYYDKDFNNEADTPDNFQSRRPNTSFCFLDIRSPGLGDTAMYLCATSRDMAAGVVYEQYFGPGTRLTVT.

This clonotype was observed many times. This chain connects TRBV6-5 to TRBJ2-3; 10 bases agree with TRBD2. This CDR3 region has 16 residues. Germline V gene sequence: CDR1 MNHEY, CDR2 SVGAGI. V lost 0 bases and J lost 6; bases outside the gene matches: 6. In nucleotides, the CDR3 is TGTGCCAGCAGTTACTCTCGGCCTAGCGGGAGTGATACGCAGTATTTT. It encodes CASSYSRPSGSDTQYF.

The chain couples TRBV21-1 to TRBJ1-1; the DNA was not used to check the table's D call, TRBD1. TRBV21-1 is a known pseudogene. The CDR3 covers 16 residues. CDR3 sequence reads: CASSKGSEGDLTEAFF. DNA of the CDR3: TGTGCCAGCAGCAAAGGATCGGAGGGGGATCTCACTGAAGCTTTCTTT.

CDR3 in DNA: TGCAGTGCCACCCCCTGGGGGAGTGGCGAGACCCAGTACTTC. Its protein product is CSATPWGSGETQYF. The genes are TRBV20-1 and TRBJ2-5; D tentatively fits TRBD1 or TRBD2 (5 bases each). The CDR3 spans 14 residues. V was clipped by 6 bases and J by 5 bases, with 19 bases between them. Germline V CDR1 and CDR2: DFQATT, SNEGSKA (reference sequence).

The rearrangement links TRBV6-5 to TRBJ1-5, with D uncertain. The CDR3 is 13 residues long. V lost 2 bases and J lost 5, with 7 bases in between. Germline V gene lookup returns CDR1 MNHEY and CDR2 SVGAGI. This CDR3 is CASSYRLDQPQHF. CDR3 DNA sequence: TGTGCCAGCAGTTACAGGTTGGATCAGCCCCAGCATTTT.

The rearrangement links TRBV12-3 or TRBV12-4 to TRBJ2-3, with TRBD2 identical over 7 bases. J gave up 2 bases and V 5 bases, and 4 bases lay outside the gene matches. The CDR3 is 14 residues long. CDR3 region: CASSPGRPTDTQYF. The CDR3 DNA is TGTGCCAGCAGTCCCGGGAGGCCCACAGATACGCAGTATTTT.

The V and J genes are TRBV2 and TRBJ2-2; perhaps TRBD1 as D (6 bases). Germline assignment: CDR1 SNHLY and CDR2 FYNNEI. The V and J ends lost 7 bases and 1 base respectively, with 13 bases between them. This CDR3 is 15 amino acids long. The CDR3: CASIMGHGNTGELFF. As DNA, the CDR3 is TGTGCCAGCATAATGGGACACGGGAACACCGGGGAGCTGTTTTTT.

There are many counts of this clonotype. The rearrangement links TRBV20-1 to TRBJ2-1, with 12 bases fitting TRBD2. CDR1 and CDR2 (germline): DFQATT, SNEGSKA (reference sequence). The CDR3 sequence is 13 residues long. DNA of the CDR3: TGCAGCCACCCACTAGCGGGAGGTGGTGAGCAGTTCTTC. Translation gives CSHPLAGGGEQFF.

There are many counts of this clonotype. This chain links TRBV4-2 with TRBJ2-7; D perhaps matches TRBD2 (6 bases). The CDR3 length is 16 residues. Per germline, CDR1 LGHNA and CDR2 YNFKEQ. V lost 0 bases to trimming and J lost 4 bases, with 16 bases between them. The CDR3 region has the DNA TGTGCCAGCAGCCAAGATCATGGGACTGCTAGTTACGAGCAGTACTTC. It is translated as CASSQDHGTASYEQYF.

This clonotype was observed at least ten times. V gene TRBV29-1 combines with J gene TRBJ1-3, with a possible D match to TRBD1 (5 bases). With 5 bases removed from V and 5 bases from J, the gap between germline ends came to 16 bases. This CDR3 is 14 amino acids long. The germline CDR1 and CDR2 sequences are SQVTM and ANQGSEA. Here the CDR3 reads CSVRDSRRRNTIYF. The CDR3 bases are TGCAGCGTTCGGGACTCCCGGCGACGAAACACCATATATTTT.

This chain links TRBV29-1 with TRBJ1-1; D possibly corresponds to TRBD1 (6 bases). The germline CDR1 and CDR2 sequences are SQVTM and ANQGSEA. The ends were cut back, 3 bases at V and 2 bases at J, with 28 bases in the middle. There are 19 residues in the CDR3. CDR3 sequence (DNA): TGCAGCGTTGAGAGGGCCCGCCCGGGACATCTAAGGGAAAACACTGAAGCTTTCTTT. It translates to CSVERARPGHLRENTEAFF.

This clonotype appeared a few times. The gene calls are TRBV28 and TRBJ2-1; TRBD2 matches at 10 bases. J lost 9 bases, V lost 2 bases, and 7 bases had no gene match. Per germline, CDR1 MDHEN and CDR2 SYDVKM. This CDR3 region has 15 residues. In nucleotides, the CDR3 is TGTGCCAGCAGTTTAGGGGCTAGCGGGAGTGTTGAGCAGTTCTTC. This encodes CASSLGASGSVEQFF.

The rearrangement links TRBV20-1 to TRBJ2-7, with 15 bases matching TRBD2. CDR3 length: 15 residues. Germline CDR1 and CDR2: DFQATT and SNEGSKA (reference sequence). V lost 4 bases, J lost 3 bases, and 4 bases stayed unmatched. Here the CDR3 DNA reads TGCAGTGCTACGCCGGGACTAGCGGGAGGCTACGAGCAGTACTTC. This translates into CSATPGLAGGYEQYF.